Following are 3 T cell receptor beta chains from one sample sequenced in a study of beta chain features in type 1 diabetes (dated by TCRdb to about 2018). Libraries were made using the immunoSEQ multiplex PCR assay. The entire isolated RNA was reverse transcribed using the High Capacity cDNA Reverse Transcription Kit, and thus expressed TCRB transcripts were sequenced. TCRdb took this table from immuneACCESS and kept in-frame rearrangements with V and J called. Such tables lack part of the clones; where checked against another copy, unresolved V genes explain under half of the gap, and the rest is unexplained. Here the sample has hundreds of thousands of clones; about 32% occur a single time. In total, the top ten clones hold roughly 0.06% of the sample. Sequenced: naive CD4+ T cells from blood. The cell subset or site label, read with the paper, signifies: true naive CD4+ T cells. Receptors originate from a man aged 18 to 35 in good health.

There are a few counts of this clone. The chain combines TRBV7-9 with TRBJ2-1; D perhaps matches TRBD1 (5 bases). Germline V lookup: CDR1 SEHNR, CDR2 FQNEAQ (reference sequence). Trimming left V 6 bases short and J 4 bases short, with 10 bases between. CDR3 length: 13 residues. The CDR3: CASRRDSYNEQFF. Here the CDR3 DNA reads TGTGCCAGCAGACGAGACAGTTACAATGAGCAGTTCTTC.

DNA for the CDR3: TGTGCCAGCTTCTCGGACAACACCTCCTACGAGCAGTACTTC. Protein product: CASFSDNTSYEQYF. The chain couples TRBV2 to TRBJ2-7; D perhaps matches TRBD1 (5 bases). Trimming removed 8 bases at V and 0 bases at J, with 14 bases between. CDR1 is SNHLY, CDR2 FYNNEI, per germline. This CDR3 spans 14 amino acids.

This clone came up a few times. The chain is built from TRBV9 and TRBJ2-1, with 10 nucleotides matching TRBD1. The J segment lost 2 bases and the V segment lost 3 bases, leaving 2 bases of the junction unmatched. Germline-derived CDR1 and CDR2 are SGDLS and YYNGEE. The CDR3 length is 15 residues. CDR3 amino acids: CASSAGQGAYNEQFF. The CDR3, as DNA: TGTGCCAGCAGCGCTGGACAGGGGGCCTACAATGAGCAGTTCTTC.